Following are 9 T cell receptor beta chains from one sample sequenced in a study of T-cell memory formation after mild COVID-19. MiXCR, run by TCRdb on the 5' RACE reads, gives a single entry per CDR3 protein. The sample has about 620,000 distinct CDR3 sequences, roughly 18% seen once. The sample taken for sequencing was PBMCs or a T cell subset sorted from them (not recorded which). The origin of the receptors is an adult woman who had mild COVID-19 (a few samples of this study predate the infection). Cell type and time point are not known.

The chain recombines TRBV4-1 with TRBJ2-5, with D possibly TRBD2 on 5 matching bases. Germline CDR1 and CDR2: MGHRA and YSYEKL. V was shortened by 2 bases and J by 4 bases, with 8 bases between the two germline ends. The CDR3 runs to 13 residues. CDR3 sequence: CASSQLAAETQYF. The CDR3 bases are TGCGCCAGCAGCCAACTAGCTGCAGAGACCCAGTACTTC.

This clonotype was detected only a few times. The V gene is TRBV6-5, the J gene TRBJ1-2; 9 bases are shared with TRBD1. The V gene's germline CDR1 is MNHEY and CDR2 SVGAGI. Trimming cost V 6 bases and J 6 bases; bases outside gene matches: 5. CDR3 length: 13 residues. This CDR3 reads CASRRTGADGYTF. CDR3 nucleotide sequence: TGTGCCAGCAGGCGGACAGGGGCGGATGGCTACACCTTC.

This clonotype occurred many times. V gene TRBV7-9 combines with J gene TRBJ2-3, with D unresolved. The CDR3 spans 11 residues. From germline, CDR1 is SEHNR and CDR2 FQNEAQ (reference sequence). The V end was cut by 5 bases, the J end by 2 bases, with 2 bases between. The CDR3 region has the DNA TGTGCCAGCAGCAACACAGATACGCAGTATTTT. Protein sequence: CASSNTDTQYF.

This clonotype was counted at least ten times. The J gene is TRBJ1-4, the V gene TRBV27; D not certain. This CDR3 contains 14 residues. Trimming shortened V by 3 bases and J by 2 bases, and 7 bases separated the two germline ends. From germline, CDR1 is MNHEY and CDR2 SMNVEV (reference sequence). CDR3 protein: CASSFSGTNEKLFF. The CDR3 coding sequence is TGTGCCAGCAGTTTCTCCGGGACTAATGAAAAACTGTTTTTT.

The V gene is TRBV6-5, the J gene TRBJ2-6; D possibly corresponds to TRBD1 (5 bases). This CDR3 region has 16 residues. V lost 6 bases to trimming and J lost 0 bases, with 12 bases between them. The germline CDR1 and CDR2 sequences are MNHEY and SVGAGI. The CDR3, as DNA: TGTGCCAGCAGCACGACAGTGAACTCTGGGGCCAACGTCCTGACTTTC. Translating it yields CASSTTVNSGANVLTF.

The rearrangement links TRBV24-1 to TRBJ2-3; no reliable D call. The germline gives CDR1 KGHDR, CDR2 SFDVKD. V was trimmed by 5 bases and J by 3 bases, leaving 5 bases between them. This CDR3 contains 12 residues. The CDR3 protein is CATSVITDTQYF. The CDR3 bases are TGTGCCACCAGTGTGATAACAGATACGCAGTATTTT.

This clonotype came up a few times. The J gene is TRBJ2-3, the V gene TRBV9; D uncertain. CDR1 SGDLS and CDR2 YYNGEE come from the germline V gene. The V end was cut by 5 bases, the J end by 3 bases, with 4 bases between. There are 11 residues in the CDR3. CDR3: CASSETDTQYF. For the CDR3, the DNA is TGTGCCAGCAGTGAGACAGATACGCAGTATTTT.

This clonotype was counted only a few times. The chain employs TRBV29-1 and TRBJ1-4; no clear D gene. CDR1 and CDR2 from the germline V gene are SQVTM and ANQGSEA. This CDR3 is 14 amino acids long. Between the trimmed V and J ends, which lost 7 bases and 5 bases, there was a span of 17 bases. CDR3 region: CSALGSARNEKLFF. In nucleotides, the CDR3 is TGCAGCGCCTTAGGGAGTGCTAGGAATGAAAAACTGTTTTTT.

This chain uses TRBV12-3 or TRBV12-4 with TRBJ1-2, with D possibly being TRBD1 (6 bases). The CDR3 length is 14 residues. V lost 6 bases, J lost 4 bases, and 15 bases lay in between. The chain's CDR3 is CASSGTGSFYGYTF. CDR3 sequence (DNA): TGTGCCAGCAGCGGAACAGGGTCATTCTATGGCTACACCTTC.